The 16 T cell receptor beta chains below were found in one sample sequenced in a study of graft-versus-host responses after intestinal transplantation (dated by TCRdb to the early 2020s). Explained via the paper, the time point label denotes: cells obtained before transplantation from donor or recipient. Their specific antigens are unknown. Library generation was performed with the immunoSEQ multiplex PCR assay. TCRdb limited this immuneACCESS table to in-frame rearrangements with V and J called. A share of clones is missing; checked studies link under half to unresolved V genes, and the rest is unexplained. This sample gives 60,000 to 90,000 clones in total; 90% of them show up just once. The ten biggest clones cover 1.3% of the sample. The sample in question was unstimulated CD8+ T cells sorted from spleen or lymph node cells, obtained before intestinal transplant. The source is a human donor who received an intestinal transplant.

This clone has a single count. The CDR3 bases are TGTGCCAGCAGTTTCGCCCCTCCCGGGAACACTGAAGCTTTCTTT. Translation gives CASSFAPPGNTEAFF. The V gene is TRBV27, the J gene TRBJ1-1; D is undetermined. V lost 3 bases, J lost 1 base, and 12 bases lay in between. There are 15 residues in the CDR3. Looked up from germline, CDR1 is MNHEY and CDR2 is SMNVEV (reference sequence).

The CDR3 DNA follows: TGTGCCTTACAACGGGACACCTCTGCAACTAATGAAAAACTGTTTTTT. Its translation is CALQRDTSATNEKLFF. The V gene is TRBV2, the J gene TRBJ1-4, with D possibly TRBD1 on 6 matching bases. This CDR3 region has 16 residues. V lost 11 bases to trimming and J lost 0 bases, with 19 bases between them. The V gene's germline CDR1 is SNHLY and CDR2 FYNNEI.

The rearrangement uses TRBV11-2 and TRBJ2-7, with TRBD2 identical over 7 bases. Germline CDR1 is SGHAT and CDR2 is FQNNGV. Trimming removed 0 bases from V and 3 bases from J; junction bases left unmatched: 5. The CDR3 totals 15 residues. CDR3 bases: TGTGCCAGCAGCTTAGATCGGGACTACCACTACGAGCAGTACTTC. Its protein product is CASSLDRDYHYEQYF. The full variable domain, with the rest looked up from reference TRBV11-2 and TRBJ2-7, is EAGVAQSPRYKIIEKRQSVAFWCNPISGHATLYWYQQILGQGPKLLIQFQNNGVVDDSQLPKDRFSAERLKGVDSTLKIQPAKLEDSAVYLCASSLDRDYHYEQYFGPGTRLTVT.

A few counts support this clone. This sequence joins TRBV13 and TRBJ1-6; maybe TRBD1 (6 bases). The germline V gene encodes CDR1 PRHDT and CDR2 FYEKMQ (reference sequence). V was cut by 5 bases and J by 0 bases, with 11 bases left in between. The CDR3 sequence is 16 residues long. CDR3 amino acids: CASSARGGSYNSPLHF. For the CDR3, the DNA is TGTGCCAGCAGCGCGAGGGGGGGCTCCTATAATTCACCCCTCCACTTT.

The chain combines TRBV25-1 with TRBJ1-2, with a weak D call TRBD1 (5 bases). V gave up 11 bases and J gave up 5 bases, with 15 bases separating them. The CDR3 loop spans 12 amino acids. From germline, CDR1 is MGHDK and CDR2 SYGVNS. This CDR3 reads CAGSGGGYGYTF. For the CDR3, the DNA is TGTGCCGGCTCCGGGGGGGGGTATGGCTACACCTTC.

The chain joins TRBV7-9 to TRBJ1-1; 7 nucleotides line up with TRBD1. The CDR3 contains 14 residues. V lost 5 bases, J lost 10 bases, and 13 bases stayed unmatched. Germline-derived CDR1 and CDR2 are SEHNR and FQNEAQ (reference sequence). CDR3 nucleotides: TGTGCCAGCAGCCCAACCGGGACAGCCGAAGGAGCTTTCTTT. It yields the protein CASSPTGTAEGAFF.

The chain combines TRBV2 with TRBJ2-7; 8 bases are a match to TRBD2. There are 17 residues in the CDR3. V lost 3 bases and J lost 0; bases outside the gene matches: 10. Germline lookup yields CDR1 SNHLY and CDR2 FYNNEI. Here the CDR3 reads CASSEASGSSSSYEQYF. CDR3 sequence (DNA): TGTGCCAGCAGTGAGGCTAGCGGGTCTAGCAGCTCCTACGAGCAGTACTTC. Full variable domain (outside the CDR3, taken from reference TRBV2 and TRBJ2-7): EPEVTQTPSHQVTQMGQEVILRCVPISNHLYFYWYRQILGQKVEFLVSFYNNEISEKSEIFDDQFSVERPDGSNFTLKIRSTKLEDSAMYFCASSEASGSSSSYEQYFGPGTRLTVT.

The V gene is TRBV19, the J gene TRBJ1-2, with TRBD1 identical over 9 bases. This CDR3 comprises 16 residues. Losses at the gene ends were 5 bases for V and 7 bases for J; bases not matched to a gene: 14. Germline CDR1 is LNHDA and CDR2 is SQIVND (reference sequence). The CDR3 coding sequence is TGTGCCAGTAGTGGGGCAGGAGACAGGGGGTATGGTGGCTACACCTTC. Translation: CASSGAGDRGYGGYTF.

The J gene is TRBJ2-7, the V gene TRBV6-1; the match to TRBD2 covers 8 bases. J was trimmed by 5 bases and V by 3 bases; bases with no gene match: 12. Germline V gene data show CDR1 as MNHNS and CDR2 as SASEGT. The CDR3 is made up of 16 amino acids. In nucleotides, the CDR3 is TGTGCCAGCAGTGATTTAGGACTAGCCCCCTGGGACGAGCAGTACTTC. It encodes CASSDLGLAPWDEQYF.

The CDR3 reads CASSPAGGATEAFF. In nucleotides, the CDR3 is TGCGCCAGCAGCCCCGCCGGGGGAGCCACTGAAGCTTTCTTT. The chain couples TRBV4-1 to TRBJ1-1; D possibly corresponds to TRBD1 (5 bases). V shed 4 bases and J shed 4 bases, with 13 bases lying between them. The CDR3 consists of 14 residues. Germline CDR1 is MGHRA and CDR2 is YSYEKL.

This rearrangement joins TRBV9 to TRBJ1-1, with no clear D. The CDR3 extends over 14 amino acids. Trimming shortened V by 4 bases and J by 4 bases, and 14 bases separated the two germline ends. Germline V CDR1 and CDR2: SGDLS, YYNGEE. The CDR3, as DNA: TGTGCCAGCAGCCCCGGAGGGTTGGGCACTGAAGCTTTCTTT. It specifies CASSPGGLGTEAFF.

The chain recombines TRBV29-1 with TRBJ2-3; 11 bases fit TRBD2. The CDR3 is 15 residues long. CDR1 SQVTM and CDR2 ANQGSEA come from the germline V gene. V shed 8 bases, J shed 8 bases, and the junction held 15 bases outside the gene matches. CDR3 loop: CSHPLGTSGGGTQYF. The CDR3 DNA sequence: TGCAGCCACCCACTGGGGACTAGCGGAGGGGGTACGCAGTATTTT.

The CDR3 protein is CASRAGQGATYEQYF. CDR3 nucleotide sequence: TGTGCCAGCAGAGCCGGACAGGGTGCCACCTACGAGCAGTACTTC. The V call is TRBV27, the J call TRBJ2-7, with TRBD1 matching 8 bases. V lost 6 bases to trimming and J lost 2 bases; unmatched junction nucleotides: 9. CDR1 MNHEY and CDR2 SMNVEV come from the germline V gene (reference sequence). The CDR3 contains 15 residues.

The chain carries TRBV2 and TRBJ2-7, with D tentatively TRBD1 (5 bases). Looked up from germline, CDR1 is SNHLY and CDR2 is FYNNEI. Trimming removed 6 bases at V and 3 bases at J, with 24 bases between. The CDR3 consists of 17 residues. In nucleotides, the CDR3 is TGTGCCAGCAGCGACCTAGGCGGCCGGACAAGCCACTACGAGCAGTACTTC. Protein product: CASSDLGGRTSHYEQYF. Complete variable domain (other parts from reference TRBV2 and TRBJ2-7): EPEVTQTPSHQVTQMGQEVILRCVPISNHLYFYWYRQILGQKVEFLVSFYNNEISEKSEIFDDQFSVERPDGSNFTLKIRSTKLEDSAMYFCASSDLGGRTSHYEQYFGPGTRLTVT.

V is TRBV19 and J is TRBJ1-2; D remains ambiguous. Germline V CDR1 and CDR2: LNHDA, SQIVND (reference sequence). The CDR3 runs to 13 residues. Trimming removed 7 bases at V and 8 bases at J, with 17 bases between. The CDR3 spells CASTPSGTYGYTF. DNA of the CDR3: TGTGCCAGTACCCCCTCAGGAACCTACGGCTACACCTTC.

V usage is TRBV29-1 and J usage is TRBJ2-1; 8 bases line up with TRBD1. Germline V gives CDR1 SQVTM, CDR2 ANQGSEA. CDR3 length equals 14 residues. After removal of 7 bases from V and 3 bases from J, the junction contained 8 bases not matched to a gene. As DNA, the CDR3 is TGCAGCGGTGCAACCGGGACAGGCTACAATGAGCAGTTCTTC. Protein: CSGATGTGYNEQFF.